This passage covers 14 T cell receptor beta chains from one sample sequenced in a study of blood T cells in healthy people across ages. A second PCR, run for roughly 7 to 11 cycles, used a sample-barcoded 5' primer plus a J-beta primer mix. TCRdb re-called the 5' RACE reads through MiXCR, storing one row per CDR3 protein. The sample carries more than 500,000 distinct CDR3 sequences, 27% recorded once. Sequencing was done on a sample of blood. These receptors were obtained from a woman aged 70-85 years in good health.

This chain uses TRBV3-1 with TRBJ1-1, with TRBD1 matching over 8 bases. The CDR3 is 14 amino acids. With 6 bases clipped from V and 6 bases from J, the junction kept 9 bases outside the gene matches. Germline lookup yields CDR1 LGHDT and CDR2 YNNKEL (reference sequence). The CDR3 spells CASRSTGVVAEAFF. DNA for the CDR3: TGTGCCAGCAGATCGACAGGGGTGGTAGCTGAAGCTTTCTTT.

There are many counts of this clonotype. This chain joins TRBV6-4 and TRBJ2-6; 7 nucleotides align to TRBD1. CDR1 is MRHNA, CDR2 SNTAGT, per germline. The CDR3 loop spans 18 amino acids. V was clipped by 0 bases and J by 1 base; unmatched bases: 6. The CDR3 DNA is TGTGCCAGCAGTGACTCGGGGGACAGCATTTCTGGGGCCAACGTCCTGACTTTC. Translated: CASSDSGDSISGANVLTF.

This clonotype was counted a few times. The chain couples TRBV7-9 to TRBJ2-1; no clear D. The germline CDR1 and CDR2 sequences are SEHNR and FQNEAQ (reference sequence). V shed 5 bases and J shed 5 bases, with 7 bases lying between them. The CDR3 has 12 amino acids. The CDR3 coding sequence is TGTGCCAGCAGCCCCCACAACAATGAGCAGTTCTTC. It is translated as CASSPHNNEQFF.

The chain has TRBV7-3 and TRBJ2-3; D is ambiguous. V dropped 2 bases and J dropped 4 bases, with 7 bases sitting between them. This CDR3 is 13 amino acids long. Germline V gene data show CDR1 as SGHTA and CDR2 as FQGTGA. CDR3 nucleotide sequence: TGTGCCAGCAGCTTAGTTCGGGCAGATACGCAGTATTTT. As protein: CASSLVRADTQYF.

This clonotype was counted a few times. V and J are TRBV7-2 and TRBJ2-3; a possible D gene is TRBD1 (7 bases). CDR3 length: 16 amino acids. Looked up from germline, CDR1 is SGHTA and CDR2 is FQGNSA. The V gene lost 5 bases and the J gene lost 1 base, with 16 bases spanning the gap. DNA for the CDR3: TGTGCCAGCAGCAGGAGTCAGGGGGGTCGCACAGATACGCAGTATTTT. Its protein product is CASSRSQGGRTDTQYF.

J is TRBJ2-1 and V is TRBV11-2, with D unresolved. Germline V gene sequence: CDR1 SGHAT, CDR2 FQNNGV. This CDR3 is built from 12 residues. The V end was cut by 5 bases, the J end by 6 bases, with 8 bases between. The CDR3 spells CASSPTFNEQFF. The CDR3, as DNA: TGTGCCAGCAGCCCCACATTCAATGAGCAGTTCTTC.

The chain joins TRBV7-2 to TRBJ2-7; 10 bases fit TRBD1. The trim removed 5 bases at V and 3 bases at J, leaving 7 bases unmatched. This CDR3 is built from 15 residues. Germline assignment: CDR1 SGHTA and CDR2 FQGNSA. The CDR3 sequence is CASSRLGDRGYEQYF. CDR3 DNA: TGTGCCAGCAGCCGATTAGGGGACAGGGGCTACGAGCAGTACTTC.

The chain recombines TRBV5-1 with TRBJ2-2; 12 bases line up with TRBD1. The V gene's germline CDR1 is SGHRS and CDR2 YFSETQ. The V segment lost 3 bases and the J segment 5 bases; nucleotides outside the gene matches: 8. The CDR3 contains 17 residues. This chain's CDR3 is CASSWGQGALITGELFF. The CDR3 DNA reads as TGCGCCAGCAGCTGGGGACAGGGGGCTCTGATAACCGGGGAGCTGTTTTTT.

This clonotype has only one observation. The chain couples TRBV20-1 to TRBJ2-5; tentative D call: TRBD2 (6 bases). The CDR3 extends over 12 amino acids. Trimming left V 7 bases short and J 3 bases short, with 12 bases between. The germline V gene encodes CDR1 DFQATT and CDR2 SNEGSKA (reference sequence). This CDR3 is CSVFGGKETQYF. CDR3 DNA sequence: TGCAGTGTTTTCGGGGGAAAAGAGACCCAGTACTTC.

This clonotype was counted only a few times. The chain's CDR3 is CSVEGAGRNEQYF. The CDR3 nucleotides are TGCAGCGTTGAAGGGGCAGGGCGGAACGAGCAGTACTTC. The chain couples TRBV29-1 to TRBJ2-7, with a tentative D call TRBD1 (5 bases). V lost 1 base and J lost 5, with 12 bases in between. Looked up from germline, CDR1 is SQVTM and CDR2 is ANQGSEA. The CDR3 extends over 13 amino acids.

The chain uses TRBV12-3 or TRBV12-4 and TRBJ2-1; 8 bases fit TRBD1. Judging by the DNA end, TRBJ2-7 fits better; the J call may be wrong. The CDR3 runs 13 residues. The CDR3 sequence: CASTPGTGPRQYF. Written as DNA, the CDR3 is TGTGCCAGCACCCCCGGGACAGGCCCCCGGCAGTACTTC.

CDR3 DNA sequence: TGTGCCAGCAGTACGACAGGGTTCGGAGCTTTCTTT. Its protein is CASSTTGFGAFF. This chain joins TRBV6-1 and TRBJ1-1, with TRBD1 matching over 7 bases. CDR1 MNHNS and CDR2 SASEGT come from the germline V gene. V dropped 5 bases and J dropped 10; count of bases not matched to a gene: 7. The CDR3 is made up of 12 amino acids.

This clonotype has a handful of counts. The chain links TRBV7-3 to TRBJ1-3; D is unresolved. Germline values: CDR1 SGHTA, CDR2 FQGTGA. This CDR3 is built from 17 residues. V lost 3 bases and J lost 0, with 15 bases in between. CDR3 nucleotides: TGTGCCAGCAGCTTTACGAGCATCTTATACTCTGGAAACACCATATATTTT. Translating gives CASSFTSILYSGNTIYF. The full variable domain, with the rest looked up from reference TRBV7-3 and TRBJ1-3, is GAGVSQTPSNKVTEKGKYVELRCDPISGHTALYWYRQSLGQGPEFLIYFQGTGAADDSGLPNDRFFAVRPEGSVSTLKIQRTERGDSAVYLCASSFTSILYSGNTIYFGEGSWLTVV.

The rearrangement links TRBV3-1 to TRBJ1-2; no firm D call. The V and J ends lost 3 bases and 4 bases respectively, with 12 bases between them. In germline, CDR1 is LGHDT, CDR2 YNNKEL (reference sequence). The CDR3 totals 14 residues. CDR3 DNA sequence: TGTGCCAGCAGCCATGCCGGGATGTTCTATGGCTACACCTTC. As protein: CASSHAGMFYGYTF.